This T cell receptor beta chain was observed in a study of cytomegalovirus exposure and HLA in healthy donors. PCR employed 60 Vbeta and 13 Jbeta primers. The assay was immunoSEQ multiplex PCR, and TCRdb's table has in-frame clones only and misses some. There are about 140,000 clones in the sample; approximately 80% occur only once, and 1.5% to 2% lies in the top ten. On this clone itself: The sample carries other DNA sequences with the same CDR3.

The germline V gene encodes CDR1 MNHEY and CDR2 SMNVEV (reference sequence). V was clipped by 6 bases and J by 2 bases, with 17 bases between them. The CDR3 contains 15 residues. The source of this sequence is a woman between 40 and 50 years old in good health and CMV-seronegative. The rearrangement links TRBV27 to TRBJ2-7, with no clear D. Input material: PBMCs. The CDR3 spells CASSSLVDSPYEQYF. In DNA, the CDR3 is TGTGCCAGCAGCTCCCTGGTTGATAGTCCCTACGAGCAGTACTTC.